The 21 T cell receptor beta chains in this list originate from one sample, sequenced in a study of cytomegalovirus exposure and HLA in healthy donors. The PCR had 60 Vbeta and 13 Jbeta primers. Only in-frame clones appear in the TCRdb table, and some are missing; sequencing was by immunoSEQ multiplex PCR. This repertoire shows 180,000 or so clones, approximately 80% found once; its top ten account for around 2.3%. Material: PBMCs. These receptors all stem from a woman between 50 and 59 years old in good health and CMV-seronegative.

V usage is TRBV5-1 and J usage is TRBJ2-5; D is undetermined. The closer fit of TRBJ2-7 to the DNA end suggests the J call may be wrong. The CDR3 totals 15 residues. Germline CDR1 is SGHRS and CDR2 is YFSETQ. CDR3 DNA: TGCGCCAGCAGCTTGGGTGTCGGCGGTTCCTACGAGCAGTACTTC. Translated: CASSLGVGGSYEQYF.

The chain couples TRBV20-1 to TRBJ2-7, with 10 bases aligning to TRBD2. The trim removed 5 bases at V and 7 bases at J, leaving 2 bases unmatched. The CDR3 runs 11 residues. Looked up from germline, CDR1 is DFQATT and CDR2 is SNEGSKA (reference sequence). The CDR3 nucleotides read TGCAGTGCTTTACTAGCGGGGGAGCAGTACTTC. Translating gives CSALLAGEQYF.

The chain employs TRBV21-1 and TRBJ2-2; the D segment call TRBD1 is taken from the table without a DNA check. TRBV21-1 is reported as a pseudogene. The CDR3 is 20 amino acids. The CDR3: CASSKWQGQKTASNTGELFF. The DNA for the CDR3 is TGTGCCAGCAGCAAATGGCAGGGACAGAAAACAGCATCGAACACCGGGGAGCTGTTTTTT.

The rearrangement uses TRBV4-3 and TRBJ2-1, with TRBD2 matching 11 bases. The germline V gene encodes CDR1 LGHNA and CDR2 YSLEER. V gave up 4 bases and J gave up 4 bases; unmatched junction bases: 12. The CDR3 length is 18 residues. The CDR3 reads CASSPKLTGTSGYNEQFF. Here the CDR3 DNA reads TGCGCCAGCAGCCCCAAACTCACCGGGACTAGCGGTTACAATGAGCAGTTCTTC.

This chain uses TRBV5-1 with TRBJ1-6, with 8 bases aligning to TRBD1. V lost 4 bases and J lost 6; bases outside the gene matches: 3. This CDR3 contains 14 residues. Germline values: CDR1 SGHRS, CDR2 YFSETQ. CDR3 sequence: CASSLTGANSPLHF. The CDR3 DNA follows: TGCGCCAGCAGCCTGACAGGGGCTAATTCACCCCTCCACTTT.

The CDR3 sequence is CASSLSPRLDTEAFF. In nucleotides, the CDR3 is TGTGCCAGCAGTTTATCTCCCAGATTGGACACTGAAGCTTTCTTT. The chain employs TRBV28 and TRBJ1-1; D is ambiguous. The V end lost 1 base, the J end lost 3 bases, and 12 bases lay between the germline ends. Germline V CDR1 and CDR2: MDHEN, SYDVKM. CDR3 length equals 15 residues.

The V gene is TRBV4-3, the J gene TRBJ2-5, with D possibly TRBD2 on 5 matching bases. Between the trimmed V and J ends, which lost 4 bases and 3 bases, there was a span of 9 bases. The CDR3 sequence is 13 residues long. The germline CDR1 and CDR2 sequences are LGHNA and YSLEER. CDR3 DNA: TGCGCCAGCAGCCGCACTAGAAAAGAGACCCAGTACTTC. Protein: CASSRTRKETQYF.

The rearrangement joins TRBV19 to TRBJ2-3; no definite D call. The CDR3 is 13 amino acids. Per the germline V gene, CDR1 is LNHDA and CDR2 is SQIVND (reference sequence). Trimming removed 9 bases at V and 0 bases at J, with 10 bases between. The CDR3 protein is CARPLGSTDTQYF. In DNA, the CDR3 is TGTGCCAGGCCCCTAGGCAGCACAGATACGCAGTATTTT.

The V gene is TRBV14, the J gene TRBJ1-1; unclear D gene. CDR3 length: 11 amino acids. Germline assignment: CDR1 SGHDN and CDR2 FVKESK. Trimming left V 3 bases short and J 11 bases short, with 10 bases between. CDR3 nucleotide sequence: TGTGCCAGCAGCCACGGCGGTAAGGCTTTCTTT. Amino acids: CASSHGGKAFF.

The chain's CDR3 is CASSEDRAALNEQYF. DNA of the CDR3: TGTGCCAGCAGCGAAGACAGGGCGGCATTAAACGAGCAGTACTTC. This chain joins TRBV7-9 and TRBJ2-7, with 7 bases matching TRBD1. CDR1 and CDR2 from the germline V gene are SEHNR and FQNEAQ (reference sequence). Unmatched junction bases numbered 12, after V lost 5 bases and J lost 5 bases. The CDR3 runs to 15 residues.

The V gene is TRBV28, the J gene TRBJ2-3; D unclear. This CDR3 comprises 16 residues. The V end was cut by 6 bases, the J end by 2 bases, with 18 bases between. Germline V lookup: CDR1 MDHEN, CDR2 SYDVKM. The CDR3 region is CASSLTAPDSTDTQYF. The CDR3 coding sequence is TGTGCCAGCAGCTTAACCGCCCCCGACTCCACAGATACGCAGTATTTT.

The rearrangement joins TRBV19 to TRBJ1-1, with a possible D match to TRBD1 (5 bases). Trimming cost V 6 bases and J 1 base, with 9 bases left between them. The CDR3 covers 13 residues. CDR1 is LNHDA, CDR2 SQIVND, per germline (reference sequence). CDR3 protein: CASRRGQNTEAFF. Here the CDR3 DNA reads TGTGCCAGTAGAAGAGGACAGAACACTGAAGCTTTCTTT.

This chain connects TRBV7-2 to TRBJ1-1; 7 nucleotides agree with TRBD1. This CDR3 comprises 14 residues. CDR1 SGHTA and CDR2 FQGNSA come from the germline V gene. Trimming removed 4 bases from V and 1 base from J; junction bases left unmatched: 3. The CDR3 bases are TGTGCCAGCAGCTCCGGACAGGCGAACACTGAAGCTTTCTTT. As protein: CASSSGQANTEAFF.

The V call is TRBV19, the J call TRBJ2-6; 7 bases are a match to TRBD2. The CDR3 is made up of 15 amino acids. V trimming: 7 bases; J trimming: 4 bases; junction bases outside the gene matches: 7. CDR1 is LNHDA, CDR2 SQIVND, per germline (reference sequence). CDR3 amino acids: CASKSGGGGANVLTF. The CDR3 region has the DNA TGTGCCAGTAAGTCGGGAGGCGGCGGGGCCAACGTCCTGACTTTC.

The J gene is TRBJ1-1, the V gene TRBV6-6; possible D gene TRBD1, 5 bases. V was clipped by 8 bases and J by 1 base, with 11 bases between them. The length of the CDR3 is 13 residues. Germline V gene lookup returns CDR1 MNHNY and CDR2 SVGAGI (reference sequence). The CDR3: CASSGAWNTEAFF. CDR3 coding DNA: TGTGCCAGCTCTGGGGCCTGGAACACTGAAGCTTTCTTT.

With respect to this clone: A read error may account for a junction end that differs from germline. The gene calls are TRBV28 and TRBJ1-4; possibly TRBD1 for D (5 bases). Germline CDR1 and CDR2: MDHEN and SYDVKM. CDR3 length: 15 residues. DNA for the CDR3: TGTGCCAGCAGTTTTGGCAGGGCGGCTAATGAAAAATTGTTTTTT. Amino acids: CASSFGRAANEKLFF.

A few counts support this clone. This chain links TRBV11-2 with TRBJ1-5; TRBD1 might be the D (5 bases). The germline CDR1 and CDR2 sequences are SGHAT and FQNNGV. CDR3 length: 15 residues. Trimming shortened V by 1 base and J by 7 bases, and 14 bases separated the two germline ends. The CDR3, as DNA: TGTGCCAGCAGCTTAGGTGCGGGGGGGTGGCAGCCCCAGCATTTT. Residues: CASSLGAGGWQPQHF.

The V call is TRBV7-2, the J call TRBJ2-1; the match to TRBD2 covers 10 bases. Germline trimming cut 4 bases from V and 6 bases from J; bases unmatched to any gene: 6. The germline gives CDR1 SGHTA, CDR2 FQGNSA. This CDR3 spans 15 amino acids. Here the CDR3 reads CASSSAASGGNEQFF. The CDR3 DNA is TGTGCCAGCAGCTCTGCGGCTAGCGGGGGCAATGAGCAGTTCTTC. Drawing the rest from reference TRBV7-2 and TRBJ2-1, the complete variable domain is GAGVSQSPSNKVTEKGKDVELRCDPISGHTALYWYRQSLGQGLEFLIYFQGNSAPDKSGLPSDRFSAERTGGSVSTLTIQRTQQEDSAVYLCASSSAASGGNEQFFGPGTRLTVL.

CDR3 nucleotides: TGTGCCAGCAGCCCCGGACTAGCGGGGGCAGATACGCAGTATTTT. Translation: CASSPGLAGADTQYF. V is TRBV7-6 and J is TRBJ2-3; TRBD2 agrees at 13 bases. The CDR3 extends over 15 amino acids. Germline loops: CDR1 SGHVS, CDR2 FNYEAQ. Unmatched junction bases numbered 3, after V lost 5 bases and J lost 4 bases.

This clone was detected only a few times. The chain couples TRBV5-1 to TRBJ2-7, with D uncertain. V dropped 3 bases and J dropped 0 bases, with 4 bases sitting between them. CDR1 SGHRS and CDR2 YFSETQ come from the germline V gene. The CDR3 spans 12 residues. The CDR3 protein is CASSSTSYEQYF. CDR3 sequence (DNA): TGCGCCAGCAGCTCTACCTCCTACGAGCAGTACTTC.

The chain recombines TRBV6-5 with TRBJ1-1, with D possibly TRBD1 on 5 matching bases. The CDR3 has 15 residues. V was trimmed by 7 bases and J by 0 bases, leaving 15 bases between them. The germline V gene has CDR1 MNHEY and CDR2 SVGAGI. CDR3 sequence: CASTRGGGLNTEAFF. For the CDR3, the DNA is TGTGCCAGCACCCGGGGGGGTGGACTGAACACTGAAGCTTTCTTT.